This T cell receptor (beta chain) emerged from a study of molecular identifiers for immune sequencing clone quantification. Study-wide context: Across replicate runs, RNA obtained from approximately 20,000 or 100,000 naive CD8 cells was divided into five, with four undergoing sequencing. Findings of the study overall: Clones with over 20 RNA copies captured over 98% of effector molecules but under 1% of naive ones. Spiked Jurkat TCR RNA from one cell was reportedly detectable among about 1 million naive cells. Clone sizes could be underestimated for highly expanded clones when identical TCR molecules share a barcode.

Remarks on this clonotype: The antigen remains unidentified.

Each CDR3 protein gets one entry after TCRdb re-called the PCR reads with MiXCR. Of more than 550,000 distinct CDR3 sequences detected, roughly 25% appear once; the ten largest clones hold about 0.81%. Germline V gives CDR1 MNHEY, CDR2 SVGAGI. The CDR3 runs 16 residues. V lost 0 bases, J lost 5 bases, and 14 bases lay in between. This clonotype originated in a human donor in good health. Some libraries in this study had Jurkat cell RNA spiked in. This sequence joins TRBV6-5 and TRBJ2-1; the D call may be TRBD1 or TRBD2 (6 bases each). Sequencing was carried out using naive CD8+ T cells from blood, with Jurkat cell RNA spiked in. Subset specified: FACS-sorted CD8+CD4-CCR7+CD45RA+ naive T cells. The CDR3 is CASSYSRGGGNNEQFF. DNA of the CDR3: TGTGCCAGCAGTTACTCGAGAGGGGGAGGAAACAATGAGCAGTTCTTC.